The 23 T cell receptor beta chains listed next were all sequenced from one sample in a study of PD-L1 blockade in urothelial cancer (dated by TCRdb to 2016 to 2017). The library was obtained by the immunoSEQ multiplex PCR assay. In TCRdb, the immuneACCESS table is reduced to in-frame sequences with V and J assigned. These tables do not hold every clone; where another copy was compared, an unresolved V gene accounts for under half, and the others remain unexplained. For this sample the table gives approximately 25,000 clones, of which more than 65% were detected only once. The top ten clones comprise 1.5% to 2% of the sample. The time point label for this specimen denotes: peripheral blood 6 weeks after treatment start. Sequences were derived from PBMCs, sampled around atezolizumab (anti-PD-L1) treatment. The receptors were sampled from a man in his 70s with urothelial cancer.

This rearrangement joins TRBV28 to TRBJ1-5; D remains unclear. This CDR3 has 12 residues. V shed 7 bases and J shed 5 bases, with 9 bases lying between them. Germline lookup yields CDR1 MDHEN and CDR2 SYDVKM. In DNA, the CDR3 is TGTGCCAGCACCCAGGTAGATCAGCCCCAGCATTTT. This gives the protein CASTQVDQPQHF.

V usage is TRBV7-3 and J usage is TRBJ2-1; possible D gene TRBD2, 5 bases. The CDR3 runs 15 residues. Germline assignment: CDR1 SGHTA and CDR2 FQGTGA. V was clipped by 2 bases and J by 4 bases, with 12 bases between them. The CDR3 sequence is CASSLYPGTYNEQFF. CDR3 coding DNA: TGTGCCAGCAGCTTATACCCGGGAACTTACAATGAGCAGTTCTTC.

This chain links TRBV5-1 with TRBJ2-1; TRBD1 agrees at 8 bases. The CDR3 sequence is 15 residues long. V shed 4 bases, J shed 7 bases, and the junction held 10 bases outside the gene matches. The germline CDR1 and CDR2 sequences are SGHRS and YFSETQ. Here the CDR3 reads CASSPGQGPPNEQFF. CDR3 in DNA: TGCGCCAGCAGCCCCGGACAGGGACCGCCGAATGAGCAGTTCTTC.

The chain uses TRBV25-1 and TRBJ1-4; 8 bases align to TRBD1. The junction had 6 bases not matched to a gene; V was cut back by 7 bases and J by 2 bases. The CDR3 covers 15 residues. Germline V gene data show CDR1 as MGHDK and CDR2 as SYGVNS. CDR3 protein: CASIGRGLTNEKLFF. The CDR3 nucleotides are TGTGCCAGCATAGGCAGGGGGCTCACTAATGAAAAACTGTTTTTT.

This clone was seen only once. Germline and junction disagree at one end, which may indicate a read error. The V and J genes are TRBV5-4 and TRBJ2-7; D might be TRBD2 (6 bases). The CDR3 extends over 17 amino acids. Germline loops: CDR1 SGHNT, CDR2 YYREEE (reference sequence). The CDR3 is CASSPRGAGFFPYEQYF. CDR3 DNA: TGCGCCAGCAGCCCAAGAGGTGCGGGGTTTTTCCCCTACGAGCAGTACTTC.

CDR3 DNA sequence: TGTGCCAGCAGCCAGGGCCCTGCGGTCTATGGCTACACCTTC. Translating it yields CASSQGPAVYGYTF. This rearrangement joins TRBV6-5 to TRBJ1-2; weak D call: TRBD1 (5 bases). This CDR3 contains 14 residues. The germline CDR1 and CDR2 sequences are MNHEY and SVGAGI. Trimming shortened V by 6 bases and J by 4 bases, and 15 bases separated the two germline ends.

The V gene is TRBV19, the J gene TRBJ2-1, with 14 bases identical to TRBD2. Germline V gives CDR1 LNHDA, CDR2 SQIVND (reference sequence). This CDR3 has 17 amino acids. The V segment lost 4 bases and the J segment 3 bases; nucleotides outside the gene matches: 5. The DNA of the CDR3 is TGTGCCAGTAGTACCCCGACTAGCGGGAGGGACTACAATGAGCAGTTCTTC. Translating gives CASSTPTSGRDYNEQFF.

J is TRBJ1-5 and V is TRBV6-1, with D tentatively TRBD1 (5 bases). V was shortened by 7 bases and J by 6 bases, with 19 bases between the two germline ends. Germline-derived CDR1 and CDR2 are MNHNS and SASEGT. CDR3 size: 15 residues. CDR3 DNA sequence: TGTGCCAGCACCCATGGGTCCAGGGCGAGTCAGCCCCAGCATTTT. This translates into CASTHGSRASQPQHF.

The chain has TRBV6-6 and TRBJ1-5; D is possibly TRBD1 (6 bases). In germline, CDR1 is MNHNY, CDR2 SVGAGI (reference sequence). This CDR3 contains 12 residues. The V end was cut by 8 bases, the J end by 3 bases, with 8 bases between. The CDR3 DNA sequence: TGTGCCAGCCAGGGGATCAATCAGCCCCAGCATTTT. Encoded protein: CASQGINQPQHF.

As DNA, the CDR3 is TGTGCCAGCAGCCTCGGGCAGGGTGAAGCTTTCTTT. Protein product: CASSLGQGEAFF. The chain links TRBV28 to TRBJ1-1; the D gene is possibly TRBD1 (5 bases). Germline CDR1 reads MDHEN; CDR2 reads SYDVKM. Trimming removed 6 bases from V and 7 bases from J, with 12 bases in between. CDR3 size: 12 residues.

This chain links TRBV6-5 with TRBJ2-1; 9 bases are shared with TRBD1. There are 15 residues in the CDR3. V shed 5 bases and J 4 bases; nucleotides not matched to a gene: 6. Germline CDR1 reads MNHEY; CDR2 reads SVGAGI. This chain's CDR3 is CASSVGQGGYNEQFF. The CDR3, as DNA: TGTGCCAGCAGTGTGGGACAGGGTGGGTACAATGAGCAGTTCTTC.

The chain couples TRBV6-5 to TRBJ2-3; D possibly corresponds to TRBD1 (6 bases). Trimming removed 8 bases from V and 2 bases from J, with 11 bases in between. Germline lookup yields CDR1 MNHEY and CDR2 SVGAGI. The CDR3 covers 13 residues. The CDR3 spells CASGRGSTDTQYF. The DNA of the CDR3 is TGTGCCAGCGGAAGGGGGTCCACAGATACGCAGTATTTT.

The chain links TRBV6-6 to TRBJ2-1; possibly TRBD1 for D (6 bases). The V gene lost 8 bases and the J gene lost 4 bases, with 15 bases spanning the gap. This CDR3 spans 14 amino acids. Germline values: CDR1 MNHNY, CDR2 SVGAGI (reference sequence). CDR3 residues: CASGLRQDYNEQFF. The CDR3 region has the DNA TGTGCCAGCGGCTTGAGACAGGATTACAATGAGCAGTTCTTC.

V gene TRBV7-8 combines with J gene TRBJ2-1; weak D call: TRBD2 (5 bases). From germline, CDR1 is SGHVS and CDR2 FQNEAQ. Trimming shortened V by 7 bases and J by 3 bases, and 10 bases separated the two germline ends. The CDR3 is 13 amino acids. The CDR3 sequence: CASISGSYNEQFF. CDR3 DNA: TGTGCCAGCATTAGTGGGAGCTACAATGAGCAGTTCTTC.

J is TRBJ2-7 and V is TRBV6-1, with D tentatively TRBD1 (6 bases). This CDR3 is 13 amino acids long. CDR1 is MNHNS, CDR2 SASEGT, per germline. Trimming took 5 bases from V and 4 from J, leaving 12 bases between them. The CDR3 is CASSWTELYEQYF. As DNA, the CDR3 is TGTGCCAGCAGTTGGACAGAGTTGTACGAGCAGTACTTC.

The chain recombines TRBV19 with TRBJ1-5; no definite D call. CDR1 and CDR2 (germline): LNHDA, SQIVND (reference sequence). CDR3 length: 15 residues. Deletions cut 9 bases from V and 0 bases from J, with 15 bases between. The CDR3 region is CASALWGGSNQPQHF. DNA for the CDR3: TGTGCCAGCGCTCTTTGGGGAGGTAGCAATCAGCCCCAGCATTTT.

This clone was found a few times. The CDR3 DNA reads as TGCGCCAGCAGCAGGACAGAAGGCTCCTACGAGCAGTACTTC. Amino acid sequence: CASSRTEGSYEQYF. The V gene is TRBV5-1, the J gene TRBJ2-7; tentative D call: TRBD1 (6 bases). The CDR3 covers 14 residues. Germline V lookup: CDR1 SGHRS, CDR2 YFSETQ. V was clipped by 4 bases and J by 0 bases, with 11 bases between them.

The CDR3 DNA sequence: TGTGCCAGCAGTTTACAGCCGGACACTGAAGCTTTCTTT. It is translated as CASSLQPDTEAFF. V usage is TRBV2 and J usage is TRBJ1-1; D not resolved. Trimming took off 5 bases at V and 3 bases at J, with 10 bases between the two ends. Germline lookup yields CDR1 SNHLY and CDR2 FYNNEI. There are 13 residues in the CDR3.

This clone was detected a few times. This chain's CDR3 is CASSPGGLHTDTQYF. The DNA of the CDR3 is TGTGCCAGCAGCCCAGGGGGTTTACACACAGATACGCAGTATTTT. J is TRBJ2-3 and V is TRBV7-3; 7 bases map to TRBD1. The CDR3 loop spans 15 amino acids. J gave up 2 bases and V 5 bases, and 7 bases lay outside the gene matches. CDR1 and CDR2 from the germline V gene are SGHTA and FQGTGA.

This chain joins TRBV9 and TRBJ1-3; no firm D call. The V end was cut by 1 base, the J end by 2 bases, with 7 bases between. In germline, CDR1 is SGDLS, CDR2 YYNGEE. This CDR3 contains 14 residues. As DNA, the CDR3 is TGTGCCAGCAGCGTACAGGCCCCTGGAAACACCATATATTTT. Translated, it gives CASSVQAPGNTIYF.

The chain couples TRBV7-9 to TRBJ2-1, with 13 bases lining up with TRBD2. Looked up from germline, CDR1 is SEHNR and CDR2 is FQNEAQ (reference sequence). Trimming cost V 5 bases and J 15 bases; bases outside gene matches: 13. The CDR3 extends over 15 amino acids. The CDR3 here is CASSPAGLAGPGWFF. The DNA for the CDR3 is TGTGCCAGCAGCCCTGCGGGACTAGCGGGGCCGGGCTGGTTCTTC.

This chain links TRBV27 with TRBJ1-5, with D maybe TRBD1 (5 bases). V gave up 5 bases and J gave up 3 bases, with 8 bases separating them. The CDR3 totals 13 residues. CDR1 and CDR2 from the germline V gene are MNHEY and SMNVEV (reference sequence). Here the CDR3 reads CASSTGFNQPQHF. CDR3 coding DNA: TGTGCCAGCAGTACAGGATTCAATCAGCCCCAGCATTTT.

The chain employs TRBV25-1 and TRBJ1-1; D call uncertain. CDR1 and CDR2 (germline): MGHDK, SYGVNS. The V gene lost 6 bases and the J gene lost 5 bases, with 7 bases spanning the gap. This CDR3 contains 11 residues. DNA of the CDR3: TGTGCCAGCAGAAGACAAACTGAAGCTTTCTTT. Its protein product is CASRRQTEAFF.